Following are 30 T cell receptor beta chains from one sample sequenced in a study of T cell repertoires in aging, cancer and after chemotherapy. TCR beta rearrangements were amplified from peripheral blood genomic DNA. Rearranged V-D-J TRB sequences were amplified with a mixed TRB-A/B primer pool. TCRdb re-called the multiplex PCR reads through MiXCR, storing one row per CDR3 protein. The table shows 5,000 to 7,000 distinct CDR3 sequences, with around 40% occurring only once. The sample consisted of blood. These receptors were obtained from a human donor with a blood cancer.

The count of this clonotype is one. The V call is TRBV12-3 or TRBV12-4, the J call TRBJ2-5; 11 nucleotides align to TRBD2. V was clipped by 6 bases and J by 4 bases; unmatched bases: 10. There are 16 residues in the CDR3. CDR3 in amino acids: CASSSPLAGAGETQYF. The CDR3 DNA reads TGTGCCAGCAGCTCCCCACTAGCGGGAGCTGGAGAGACCCAGTACTTC.

Only a few counts were recorded for this clonotype. V usage is TRBV5-1 and J usage is TRBJ1-2; D is perhaps TRBD1 (5 bases). Per the germline V gene, CDR1 is SGHRS and CDR2 is YFSETQ. Deletions cut 1 base from V and 4 bases from J, with 14 bases between. CDR3 length: 15 residues. The DNA for the CDR3 is TGCGCCAGCAGCTTGTATCAGGGTAGCCTCTATGGCTACACCTTC. This gives the protein CASSLYQGSLYGYTF.

This clonotype was detected a few times. The gene calls are TRBV19 and TRBJ2-1; 7 bases are shared with TRBD2. Germline V gene data show CDR1 as LNHDA and CDR2 as SQIVND (reference sequence). The CDR3 is made up of 15 amino acids. With V trimmed by 1 base and J by 0 bases, 0 bases remained unmatched. The chain's CDR3 is CASSIGTSSYNEQFF. As DNA, the CDR3 is TGTGCCAGTAGTATAGGGACTAGCTCCTACAATGAGCAGTTCTTC.

This clonotype was found once. The chain is built from TRBV11-1 and TRBJ2-7; 16 nucleotides agree with TRBD2. CDR1 is SGHAT, CDR2 FQDESV, per germline (reference sequence). CDR3 length: 16 amino acids. Losses at the gene ends were 5 bases for V and 3 bases for J; bases not matched to a gene: 4. CDR3 sequence reads: CASSQGTSGRDYEQYF. The CDR3 nucleotides read TGTGCCAGCAGCCAAGGGACTAGCGGGAGGGACTACGAGCAGTACTTC.

The chain joins TRBV20-1 to TRBJ2-5; tentatively, D is TRBD2 (5 bases). From germline, CDR1 is DFQATT and CDR2 SNEGSKA (reference sequence). V gave up 0 bases and J gave up 4 bases, with 15 bases separating them. The CDR3 sequence is 15 residues long. The CDR3 DNA follows: TGCAGTGCTAGAGATTTAAGAACTAGTGGAGAGACCCAGTACTTC. Its protein is CSARDLRTSGETQYF.

The gene calls are TRBV15 and TRBJ2-7; D remains ambiguous. The CDR3 has 15 residues. Looked up from germline, CDR1 is LNHNV and CDR2 is YYDKDF (reference sequence). The V gene lost 0 bases and the J gene lost 0 bases, with 9 bases spanning the gap. The CDR3: CATSRDRQSSYEQYF. The CDR3 DNA sequence: TGTGCCACCAGCAGAGATCGGCAGAGCTCCTACGAGCAGTACTTC.

This clonotype was picked up a small number of times. J is TRBJ1-5 and V is TRBV15, with D perhaps matching TRBD1 (5 bases). V dropped 0 bases and J dropped 7 bases, with 7 bases sitting between them. Germline V gene data show CDR1 as LNHNV and CDR2 as YYDKDF (reference sequence). The CDR3 is 13 amino acids. Here the CDR3 reads CATSRDNRQPQHF. CDR3 bases: TGTGCCACCAGCAGAGATAACAGGCAGCCCCAGCATTTT.

The J gene is TRBJ2-7, the V gene TRBV12-3 or TRBV12-4; TRBD2 matches at 7 bases. The J segment lost 7 bases and the V segment lost 3 bases, leaving 3 bases of the junction unmatched. This CDR3 is 12 amino acids long. CDR3 DNA sequence: TGTGCCAGCAGTTTCTTGGGGGGGGAGCAGTACTTC. This translates into CASSFLGGEQYF.

The gene calls are TRBV10-3 and TRBJ2-3, with unresolved D. The CDR3 covers 12 residues. Germline assignment: CDR1 ENHRY and CDR2 SYGVKD. V was pared by 6 bases and J by 8 bases, with 12 bases between. CDR3 sequence reads: CAISTHDGTQYF. The CDR3, as DNA: TGTGCCATCAGCACACATGACGGTACGCAGTATTTT.

This clonotype was counted a few times. V and J are TRBV7-9 and TRBJ2-5; 11 bases align to TRBD2. V trimming: 4 bases; J trimming: 2 bases; junction bases outside the gene matches: 9. This CDR3 is 17 amino acids long. CDR1 is SEHNR, CDR2 FQNEAQ, per germline (reference sequence). This chain's CDR3 is CASSSWRLAGGQETQYF. The DNA of the CDR3 is TGTGCCAGCAGCTCATGGCGGCTAGCGGGAGGACAAGAGACCCAGTACTTC.

The V call is TRBV12-3 or TRBV12-4, the J call TRBJ1-2; the match to TRBD1 covers 8 bases. After removal of 8 bases from V and 4 bases from J, the junction contained 12 bases not matched to a gene. This CDR3 comprises 15 residues. Written as DNA, the CDR3 is TGTGCCAGCCATATGGGGTATGACAGGGGCTATGGCTACACCTTC. Protein: CASHMGYDRGYGYTF.

This clonotype has just a few counts. The chain uses TRBV7-9 and TRBJ2-7; either TRBD1 or TRBD2 may fit D (5 bases each). Germline V CDR1 and CDR2: SEHNR, FQNEAQ (reference sequence). Trimming removed 4 bases from V and 1 base from J, with 5 bases in between. CDR3 length: 12 residues. CDR3 DNA sequence: TGTGCCAGCAGCTGGGGGTCCTACGAGCAGTACTTC. Its protein product is CASSWGSYEQYF.

V usage is TRBV6-5 and J usage is TRBJ2-7; 7 bases are a match to TRBD2. There are 13 residues in the CDR3. The germline CDR1 and CDR2 sequences are MNHEY and SVGAGI. V shed 6 bases and J 7 bases; nucleotides not matched to a gene: 9. CDR3 loop: CASRPQAGREQYF. The CDR3, as DNA: TGTGCCAGCAGACCACAAGCGGGAAGGGAGCAGTACTTC.

V usage is TRBV20-1 and J usage is TRBJ1-2; perhaps TRBD1 as D (5 bases). Germline V lookup: CDR1 DFQATT, CDR2 SNEGSKA (reference sequence). The V gene lost 1 base and the J gene lost 2 bases, with 8 bases spanning the gap. The CDR3 spans 13 residues. CDR3 DNA: TGCAGTGCTAGAGTGGGGGGGAACTATGGCTACACCTTC. Translated: CSARVGGNYGYTF.

The chain uses TRBV20-1 and TRBJ2-7; TRBD2 matches 11 bases. The V and J ends lost 3 bases and 3 bases, in that order; junction bases with no gene match: 10. The germline CDR1 and CDR2 sequences are DFQATT and SNEGSKA (reference sequence). The CDR3 length is 16 residues. The CDR3 DNA sequence: TGCAGTGCTAGTTTGGCCCCGGGGACTAGCGGCTACGAGCAGTACTTC. It is translated as CSASLAPGTSGYEQYF.

As regards this clonotype: Given a much more abundant clone one base away, this may be a read error. This sequence joins TRBV29-1 and TRBJ2-2; TRBD2 is a possible D gene (6 bases). From germline, CDR1 is SQVTM and CDR2 ANQGSEA. The V and J ends lost 4 bases and 4 bases respectively, with 16 bases between them. The CDR3 totals 15 residues. CDR3 in amino acids: CSVGGTWGGTGELFF. DNA for the CDR3: TGCAGCGTTGGAGGGACTTGGGGAGGCACCGGGGAGCTGTTTTTT.

The chain is built from TRBV20-1 and TRBJ1-2, with D unresolved. V was shortened by 0 bases and J by 10 bases, with 15 bases between the two germline ends. CDR3 length equals 13 residues. The germline CDR1 and CDR2 sequences are DFQATT and SNEGSKA (reference sequence). The chain's CDR3 is CSARDPTAIPYTF. In DNA, the CDR3 is TGCAGTGCTAGAGATCCTACAGCCATTCCCTACACCTTC.

V and J are TRBV27 and TRBJ2-7, with 8 bases identical to TRBD1. After removal of 5 bases from V and 11 bases from J, the junction contained 8 bases not matched to a gene. The CDR3 runs 12 residues. Germline V gives CDR1 MNHEY, CDR2 SMNVEV (reference sequence). The CDR3 sequence: CASSARQGLEYF. The DNA of the CDR3 is TGTGCCAGCAGTGCCAGACAGGGGTTGGAGTACTTC.

This chain connects TRBV15 to TRBJ2-7; TRBD2 might be the D (6 bases). Germline lookup yields CDR1 LNHNV and CDR2 YYDKDF (reference sequence). V lost 0 bases and J lost 4, with 16 bases in between. This CDR3 has 16 residues. CDR3 residues: CATSRDLAGGTYEQYF. The CDR3 nucleotides read TGTGCCACCAGCAGAGATCTGGCGGGCGGGACTTACGAGCAGTACTTC.

This clonotype was found a few times. The genes are TRBV27 and TRBJ2-1; 8 bases align to TRBD2. This CDR3 has 12 amino acids. CDR1 and CDR2 from the germline V gene are MNHEY and SMNVEV (reference sequence). Trimming at V came to 3 bases and at J to 15 bases, leaving 7 bases not matched to a gene. CDR3 amino acids: CASSFQREMWFF. For the CDR3, the DNA is TGTGCCAGCAGTTTTCAGCGGGAGATGTGGTTCTTC.

The chain couples TRBV19 to TRBJ2-5, with 7 bases fitting TRBD2. Per the germline V gene, CDR1 is LNHDA and CDR2 is SQIVND (reference sequence). CDR3 length: 15 amino acids. The trim removed 4 bases at V and 0 bases at J, leaving 5 bases unmatched. The CDR3 nucleotides read TGTGCCAGTAGTAAGCCGGGGGGTCACCAAGAGACCCAGTACTTC. It codes for CASSKPGGHQETQYF.

V gene TRBV10-3 combines with J gene TRBJ2-3; 10 nucleotides agree with TRBD2. Germline assignment: CDR1 ENHRY and CDR2 SYGVKD. V lost 8 bases and J lost 3; bases outside the gene matches: 5. CDR3 length: 14 residues. This CDR3 reads CAISSGSVTDTQYF. The DNA for the CDR3 is TGTGCCATCTCTAGCGGGAGCGTAACAGATACGCAGTATTTT.

This clonotype was seen a few times. The chain couples TRBV18 to TRBJ2-5; D not certain. The germline gives CDR1 KGHSH, CDR2 LQKENI. Trimming pared 2 bases from V and 2 bases from J, leaving 6 bases between. The CDR3 extends over 13 amino acids. The CDR3 here is CASSPTQQETQYF. Here the CDR3 DNA reads TGTGCCAGCTCACCAACCCAACAAGAGACCCAGTACTTC. Looking up the rest from reference TRBV18 and TRBJ2-5 gives the full variable domain: NAGVMQNPRHLVRRRGQEARLRCSPMKGHSHVYWYRQLPEEGLKFMVYLQKENIIDESGMPKERFSAEFPKEGPSILRIQQVVRGDSAAYFCASSPTQQETQYFGPGTRLLVL.

By sample share, this clonotype is medium-sized. The CDR3 DNA is TGTGCCAGCAGCATTAACTATGGCTACACCTTC. It translates to CASSINYGYTF. The rearrangement joins TRBV27 to TRBJ1-2; D not certain. There are 11 residues in the CDR3. Germline V lookup: CDR1 MNHEY, CDR2 SMNVEV (reference sequence). The V end was cut by 6 bases, the J end by 1 base, with 3 bases between.

The rearrangement uses TRBV10-2 and TRBJ1-3; D uncertain. Germline V gives CDR1 WSHSY, CDR2 SAAADI. V gave up 7 bases and J gave up 0 bases, with 1 base separating them. CDR3 size: 11 residues. The CDR3 loop reads CASNSGNTIYF. In DNA form, the CDR3 reads TGCGCCAGCAACTCTGGAAACACCATATATTTT.

This clonotype has more than one count but fewer than ten. This CDR3 is CSVEELGLAGVSEQYF. For the CDR3, the DNA is TGCAGCGTTGAAGAATTGGGACTAGCGGGAGTTTCCGAGCAGTACTTC. V and J are TRBV29-1 and TRBJ2-7; 14 positions agree with TRBD2. The J segment lost 6 bases and the V segment lost 0 bases, leaving 7 bases of the junction unmatched. CDR3 size: 16 residues. The germline V gene has CDR1 SQVTM and CDR2 ANQGSEA.

As regards this clonotype: At one end the junction does not follow the germline gene, possibly because of a read error. The chain combines TRBV6-2 or TRBV6-3 with TRBJ2-2; D perhaps matches TRBD2 (5 bases). This CDR3 is built from 15 residues. From germline, CDR1 is MNHEY and CDR2 SVGEGT. Written as DNA, the CDR3 is TGTGCCAGCAGTGCCCGCCCAAACAACGCCGGGGAGCCGTTTTTT. As protein: CASSARPNNAGEPFF.

The chain joins TRBV19 to TRBJ2-7; D perhaps matches TRBD2 (5 bases). The length of the CDR3 is 16 residues. Trimming took off 5 bases at V and 3 bases at J, with 20 bases between the two ends. Germline V gives CDR1 LNHDA, CDR2 SQIVND (reference sequence). The CDR3 sequence: CASSLRPQTKIYEQYF. CDR3 in DNA: TGTGCCAGTAGTCTAAGACCTCAGACTAAGATCTACGAGCAGTACTTC. The full variable domain, completed using reference TRBV19 and TRBJ2-7, is DGGITQSPKYLFRKEGQNVTLSCEQNLNHDAMYWYRQDPGQGLRLIYYSQIVNDFQKGDIAEGYSVSREKKESFPLTVTSAQKNPTAFYLCASSLRPQTKIYEQYFGPGTRLTVT.

The chain joins TRBV27 to TRBJ2-7, with 9 nucleotides matching TRBD1. The CDR3 loop spans 16 amino acids. The junction had 18 bases not matched to a gene; V was cut back by 11 bases and J by 4 bases. The germline CDR1 and CDR2 sequences are MNHEY and SMNVEV (reference sequence). The DNA for the CDR3 is TGTGCCTCCTTGGGCCCTTCCGGACAGGGGTTTTACGAGCAGTACTTC. This encodes CASLGPSGQGFYEQYF.

This chain joins TRBV29-1 and TRBJ1-1; 12 positions agree with TRBD1. Germline CDR1 reads SQVTM; CDR2 reads ANQGSEA. V trimming: 6 bases; J trimming: 4 bases; junction bases outside the gene matches: 6. The CDR3 has 14 residues. In DNA, the CDR3 is TGCAGCGTGGGGACAGGGGGCGAGATCACTGAAGCTTTCTTT. Its protein product is CSVGTGGEITEAFF.